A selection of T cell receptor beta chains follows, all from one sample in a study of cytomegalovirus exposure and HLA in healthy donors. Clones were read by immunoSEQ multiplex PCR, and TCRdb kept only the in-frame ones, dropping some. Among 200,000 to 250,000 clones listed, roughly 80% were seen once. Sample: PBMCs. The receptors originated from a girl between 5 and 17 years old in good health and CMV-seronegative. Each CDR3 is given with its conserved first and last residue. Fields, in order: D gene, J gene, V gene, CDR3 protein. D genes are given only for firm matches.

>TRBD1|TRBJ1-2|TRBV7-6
CASSLAATGDYYGYTF
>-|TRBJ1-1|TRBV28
CASSLSGIGQSQAFF
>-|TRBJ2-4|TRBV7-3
CASSLTERTPQYF
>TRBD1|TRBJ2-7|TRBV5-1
CASSPVPGTGAYEQYF
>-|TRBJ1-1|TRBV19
CASSISSIGGTEAFF
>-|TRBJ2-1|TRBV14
CASSQDPFRFREEIHEQFF
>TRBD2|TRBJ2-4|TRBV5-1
CASSLGTSGMLAKNIQYF
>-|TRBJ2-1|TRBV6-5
CASSPYSPYNEQFF
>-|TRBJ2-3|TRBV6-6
CASSYQTGLEDTQYF
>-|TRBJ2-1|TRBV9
CASSADRVKQFF
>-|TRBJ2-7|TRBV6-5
CASSPWAGGEYEQYF
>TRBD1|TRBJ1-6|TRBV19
CASRSDRDRAYSPLHF
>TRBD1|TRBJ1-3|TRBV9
CASSPWKYGTGSSGNTIYF
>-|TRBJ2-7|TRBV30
CAWSVRGTRSHEQYF
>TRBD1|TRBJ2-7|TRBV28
CASSLITGGPYEQYF
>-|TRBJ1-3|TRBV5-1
CASSPQGTSGNTIYF
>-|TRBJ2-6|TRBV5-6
CASSRMGYSGANVLTF
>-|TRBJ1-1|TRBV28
CASSPIQGKYTEAFF
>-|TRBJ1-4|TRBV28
CASRVENRGKLFF
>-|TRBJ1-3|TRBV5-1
CASKYQGGSAIYF
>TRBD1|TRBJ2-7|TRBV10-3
CAIMGDSSYEQYF
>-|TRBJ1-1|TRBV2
CASSGSFTEAFF
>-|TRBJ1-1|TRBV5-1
CASSLAYRVEYTEAFF
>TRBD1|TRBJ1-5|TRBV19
CASSIPPGRTGTYQPQHF
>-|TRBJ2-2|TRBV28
CASSHRGGTYGTGELFF
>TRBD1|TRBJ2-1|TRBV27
CASSFRGQLFYNEQFF
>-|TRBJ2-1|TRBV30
CAWSVGAVGQFF
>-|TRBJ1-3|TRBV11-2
CASSGGGARSGNTIYF
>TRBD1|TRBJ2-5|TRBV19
CASSIAGGQETQYF
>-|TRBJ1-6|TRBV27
CASKKQGRLNANSPLHF
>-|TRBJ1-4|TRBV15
CATSRTFEVASSLFF
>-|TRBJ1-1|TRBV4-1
CASSQAGLNTEAFF
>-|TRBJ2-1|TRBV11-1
CASSLAFDSRGYNEQFF
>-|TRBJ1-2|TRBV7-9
CASSPEWGDGYTF
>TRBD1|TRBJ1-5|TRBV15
CATSGQGRQPQHF
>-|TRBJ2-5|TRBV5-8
CASSLTYIQETQYF
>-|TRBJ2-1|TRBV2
CASSGLSEQFF
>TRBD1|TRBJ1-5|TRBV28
CASSLRTGIASNQPQHF
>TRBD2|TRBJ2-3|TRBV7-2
CASSLGLAATDTQYF
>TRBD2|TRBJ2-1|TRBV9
CASSTGLTSGYNEQFF
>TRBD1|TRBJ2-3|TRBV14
CASSRPLTGGDTDTQYF
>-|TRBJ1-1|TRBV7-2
CANSKQGGDTEAFF
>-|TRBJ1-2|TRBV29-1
CSVGKGRGTNYGYTF
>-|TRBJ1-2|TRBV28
CASENRARIYGYTF
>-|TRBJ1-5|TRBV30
CAWSVRGNQPQHF
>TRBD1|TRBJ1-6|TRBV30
CAWSGTGYNSPLHF
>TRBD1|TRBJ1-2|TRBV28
CASSTTGGGNYGYTF
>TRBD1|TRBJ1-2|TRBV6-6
CASSQDRAPSVGYTF
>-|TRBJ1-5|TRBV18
CASSPAGQPNQPQHF
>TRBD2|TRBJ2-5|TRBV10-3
CAISDSGRVETQYF
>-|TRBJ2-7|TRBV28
CASSPLFSTSYEQYF
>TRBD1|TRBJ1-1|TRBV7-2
CASSKSGTVHEAFF
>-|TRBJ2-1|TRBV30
CAWSVGGISNEQFF
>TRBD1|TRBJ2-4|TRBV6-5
CASSRDGRGTYIQYF
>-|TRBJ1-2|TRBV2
CASSPAGLKNYGYTF